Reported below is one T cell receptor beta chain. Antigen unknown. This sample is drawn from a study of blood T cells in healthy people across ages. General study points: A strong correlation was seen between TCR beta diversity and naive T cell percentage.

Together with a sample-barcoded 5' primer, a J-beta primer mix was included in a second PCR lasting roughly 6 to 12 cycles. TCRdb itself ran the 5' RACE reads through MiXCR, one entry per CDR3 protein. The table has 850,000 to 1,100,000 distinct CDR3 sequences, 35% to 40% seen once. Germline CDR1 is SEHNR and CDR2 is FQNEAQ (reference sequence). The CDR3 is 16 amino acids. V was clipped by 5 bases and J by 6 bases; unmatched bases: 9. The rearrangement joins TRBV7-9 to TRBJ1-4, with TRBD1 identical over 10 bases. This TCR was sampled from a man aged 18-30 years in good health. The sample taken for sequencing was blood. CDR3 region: CASSLRSGTGDEKLFF. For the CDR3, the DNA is TGTGCCAGCAGCCTGAGGTCCGGGACAGGGGATGAAAAACTGTTTTTT.